The rows below give T cell receptor beta chains drawn from one sample of a study of shared clonotypes between healthy human individuals. Only in-frame clones appear in the TCRdb table, and some are missing; sequencing was by immunoSEQ multiplex PCR. The sample carries some 550,000 clones, 95% to 98% recorded once. The sample comprised naive CD4+ T cells sorted from blood. These receptors were taken from a woman aged 30 to 39 in good health. Each CDR3 is given with its conserved first and last residue. A D gene is named only where the DNA matches it firmly. Some rows mark clone size as missing; the rest say once, few, many or name a class of expanded clone.

clone size	J gene	V gene	D gene	CDR3 protein	CDR3 DNA
NA	TRBJ1-3	TRBV7-9	NA	CASSLVGTVMGNTIYF	TGTGCCAGCAGCTTAGTAGGGACCGTAATGGGAAACACCATATATTTT
once	TRBJ2-7	TRBV19	TRBD1	CASSDTLARGSYEQYF	TGTGCCAGTAGCGACACATTGGCCAGGGGGTCCTACGAGCAGTACTTC
once	TRBJ2-1	TRBV19	NA	CASSIIGGEQFF	TGTGCCAGTAGTATCATTGGTGGTGAGCAGTTCTTC
NA	TRBJ2-7	TRBV29-1	TRBD1	CSAGPRDSPSYEQYF	TGCAGCGCGGGACCCCGGGACAGCCCCTCCTACGAGCAGTACTTC
NA	TRBJ1-3	TRBV2	NA	CASSEGTLSSGNTIYF	TGTGCCAGCAGTGAAGGCACTCTAAGCTCTGGAAACACCATATATTTT
NA	TRBJ1-2	TRBV19	NA	CATQIWSDGYTF	TGTGCCACCCAAATCTGGAGCGATGGCTACACCTTC
NA	TRBJ1-2	TRBV28	NA	CASSLLADYGYTF	TGTGCCAGCAGTTTATTAGCGGACTATGGCTACACCTTC
NA	TRBJ2-3	TRBV5-1	NA	CASWQGWADTQYF	TGCGCCAGCTGGCAGGGGTGGGCAGATACGCAGTATTTT
NA	TRBJ2-7	TRBV7-9	TRBD2	CASSPRGGTLSGQYF	TGTGCCAGCAGCCCGCGGGGGGGTACCCTGTCGGGGCAGTACTTC
NA	TRBJ2-1	TRBV10-3	NA	CAITLDLRNEQFF	TGTGCCATCACCCTAGATTTGAGAAATGAGCAGTTCTTC